This TCR beta chain was retrieved from a study of blood T cell repertoires in COVID-19. Study background: PBMCs, B-cell-depleted T cells, or T cells were the source of the cDNA or gDNA that made up the material.

Under the authors' procedure: Reference gene primer amplification in the assay estimated nucleated cell counts. Assay used: immunoSEQ multiplex PCR; TCRdb lists only in-frame clones, some missing. V and J calls and clone size follow that table, whereas D and trimming were derived from the DNA. The sample yields about 400,000 clones, over 75% seen once. Germline V gene sequence: CDR1 SEHNR, CDR2 FQNEAQ (reference sequence). V was pared by 1 base and J by 12 bases, with 3 bases of the junction left unmatched. There are 12 residues in the CDR3. Participants spanned ages about 18 to 100 years and resided in some 22 US areas.

The TCR sequence derives from a woman aged 40-49 years with acute COVID-19. Source material: PBMCs or T cells enriched from blood (not recorded which). The chain links TRBV7-9 to TRBJ1-2; 9 bases map to TRBD1. In nucleotides, the CDR3 is TGTGCCAGCAGCTTAGAGGACAGGGGTGACACCTTC. Translated: CASSLEDRGDTF. Looking up the rest from reference TRBV7-9 and TRBJ1-2 gives the full variable domain: DTGVSQNPRHKITKRGQNVTFRCDPISEHNRLYWYRQTLGQGPEFLTYFQNEAQLEKSRLLSDRFSAERPKGSFSTLEIQRTEQGDSAMYLCASSLEDRGDTFGSGTRLTVV.